This entry concerns a single TCR beta chain. The entry originates in a study of blood T cell repertoires in COVID-19. Study overall: The United States, Italy and Spain provided the acute and convalescent COVID-19 samples. PBMCs, B-cell-depleted T cells, or T cells provided the cDNA or gDNA that made up the material.

Authors' processing steps: Reference gene primer amplification gave estimated nucleated cell counts. Measured with immunoSEQ multiplex PCR; TCRdb has only the in-frame clones, and not every one. V, J and clone size were drawn from that table, and D and trimming were deduced from the DNA. The table shows about 240,000 clones, with 70% to 85% occurring only once. The V segment lost 4 bases and the J segment 1 base; nucleotides outside the gene matches: 13. Germline V gives CDR1 SNHLY, CDR2 FYNNEI. The CDR3 is made up of 18 amino acids. The genes are TRBV2 and TRBJ1-1, with 9 bases identical to TRBD1. Sequenced sample: peripheral blood. The sequence was collected from a woman of 80 years or more with acute or convalescent COVID-19. The DNA of the CDR3 is TGTGCCAGCAGTGCCCCTATTGGGACAGGGCGAACGAACACTGAAGCTTTCTTT. It yields the protein CASSAPIGTGRTNTEAFF.